This TCR beta chain is drawn from a study of tumor-infiltrating lymphocytes in primary liver carcinoma. Background on the study: The study enrolled male and female patients aged 30 to 69 years. Productive TCRbeta read counts per sample ran from roughly 3.5 to 6.8 million and were similar across tissue types. Broader study findings: Pairs comparing tumor with adjacent tissue or blood overlapped less than pairs drawn from tumor regions. Against blood, tumors held a significantly higher top-250-clone fraction (p = 0.039).

TCR beta cDNA was prepared out of about 530 ng total RNA by means of a constant-region primer. Libraries of TCR beta came from three nested multiplex PCR rounds with slightly modified ARM-PCR. TCRdb used MiXCR to reprocess the multiplex PCR reads, holding one entry per CDR3 protein. The table lists 90,000 to 150,000 distinct CDR3 sequences, less than 75% of them singletons. In the case of this clonotype: No antigen is known for it.

Co-extracted RNA and DNA came from roughly 20-30 mg of unsorted bulk tissue. The TCR was taken from a woman aged 55-70 years with primary liver carcinoma and hepatitis B virus infection. The sequenced sample was tumor-adjacent normal liver tissue.

Here the CDR3 DNA reads TGCAGTGCCGGGGGGACTAGTTTGAGGAACACCGGGGAGCTGTTTTTT. Its translation: CSAGGTSLRNTGELFF. The V gene is TRBV20-1, the J gene TRBJ2-2, with 8 bases aligning to TRBD2. V gave up 6 bases and J gave up 1 base; unmatched junction bases: 10. Per germline, CDR1 DFQATT and CDR2 SNEGSKA (reference sequence). The CDR3 length is 16 residues.